The 26 T cell receptor beta chains given below trace back to one sample, sequenced in a study of blood T cell repertoires in COVID-19. Clones were read by immunoSEQ multiplex PCR, and TCRdb kept only the in-frame ones, dropping some. The table lists approximately 240,000 clones, roughly 87% of them singletons. Sequenced sample: PBMCs or T cells enriched from blood (not recorded which). The receptors originated from a woman in her twenties or thirties with acute COVID-19.

The rearrangement joins TRBV30 to TRBJ1-4; D uncertain. The CDR3 is 13 amino acids. Trimming pared 0 bases from V and 5 bases from J, leaving 7 bases between. From germline, CDR1 is GTSNPN and CDR2 SVGIG (reference sequence). This CDR3 is CAWSVQSNEKLFF. In DNA, the CDR3 is TGTGCCTGGAGTGTACAGTCCAATGAAAAACTGTTTTTT.

This clone occurred once. V and J are TRBV7-8 and TRBJ2-1, with TRBD2 identical over 11 bases. Germline CDR1 SGHVS, CDR2 FQNEAQ. Germline trimming cut 2 bases from V and 8 bases from J; bases unmatched to any gene: 5. There are 15 residues in the CDR3. CDR3 residues: CASSLIIAGGHEQFF. In DNA, the CDR3 is TGTGCCAGCAGCTTAATTATAGCGGGGGGGCATGAGCAGTTCTTC.

The rearrangement links TRBV21-1 to TRBJ2-4; the table's D call, TRBD1, has no DNA check behind it. TRBV21-1 is an annotated pseudogene. CDR3 length: 15 residues. This CDR3 is CASSKEGTGENIQYF. Here the CDR3 DNA reads TGTGCCAGCAGCAAAGAGGGGACAGGGGAAAACATTCAGTACTTC.

The chain joins TRBV5-1 to TRBJ1-2; TRBD1 agrees at 8 bases. The trim removed 0 bases at V and 5 bases at J, leaving 3 bases unmatched. CDR1 SGHRS and CDR2 YFSETQ come from the germline V gene. This CDR3 region has 14 residues. The CDR3 region has the DNA TGCGCCAGCAGCTTGGGGGACAGGCTTTATGGCTACACCTTC. This codes for CASSLGDRLYGYTF. Supplemented by reference TRBV5-1 and TRBJ1-2, the full variable domain reads KAGVTQTPRYLIKTRGQQVTLSCSPISGHRSVSWYQQTPGQGLQFLFEYFSETQRNKGNFPGRFSGRQFSNSRSEMNVSTLELGDSALYLCASSLGDRLYGYTFGSGTRLTVV.

The chain carries TRBV28 and TRBJ2-1; 7 bases align to TRBD1. After removal of 3 bases from V and 8 bases from J, the junction contained 7 bases not matched to a gene. The germline V gene encodes CDR1 MDHEN and CDR2 SYDVKM. This CDR3 is 14 amino acids long. The chain's CDR3 is CASSLKTGSDEQFF. CDR3 DNA: TGTGCCAGCAGTTTGAAGACAGGGAGTGATGAGCAGTTCTTC.

V is TRBV20-1 and J is TRBJ2-3, with 8 bases matching TRBD1. Germline CDR1 is DFQATT and CDR2 is SNEGSKA (reference sequence). There are 15 residues in the CDR3. Losses at the gene ends were 4 bases for V and 0 bases for J; bases not matched to a gene: 6. In nucleotides, the CDR3 is TGCAGTGCTACTGACAGGGGCCCCAGCACAGATACGCAGTATTTT. Its translation: CSATDRGPSTDTQYF.

V usage is TRBV3-1 (or the pseudogene TRBV3-2) and J usage is TRBJ1-2; 7 bases agree with TRBD1. This CDR3 region has 14 residues. V was pared by 4 bases and J by 5 bases, with 7 bases of the junction left unmatched. CDR1 is LGHDT, CDR2 YNNKEL, per germline (reference sequence). CDR3 nucleotides: TGTGCCAGCAGCCTCCGACAGGGACAGTATGGCTACACCTTC. This codes for CASSLRQGQYGYTF.

With regard to this clone: This CDR3 is also generated by other DNA sequences in the sample. This sequence joins TRBV4-3 and TRBJ1-1; no reliable D call. The CDR3 totals 13 residues. Trimming cost V 3 bases and J 3 bases, with 8 bases left between them. Germline V gene data show CDR1 as LGHNA and CDR2 as YSLEER. CDR3 sequence (DNA): TGCGCCAGCAGCCACCCCGGGTACACTGAAGCTTTCTTT. Residues: CASSHPGYTEAFF.

V is TRBV27 and J is TRBJ1-2, with TRBD1 matching 7 bases. Germline trimming cut 5 bases from V and 7 bases from J; bases unmatched to any gene: 7. CDR3 length: 13 amino acids. Germline CDR1 reads MNHEY; CDR2 reads SMNVEV (reference sequence). The CDR3 here is CASSLRQGRGYTF. CDR3 in DNA: TGTGCCAGCAGTCTCCGACAGGGACGTGGCTACACCTTC.

The rearrangement uses TRBV9 and TRBJ2-2; weak D call: TRBD1 (6 bases). The CDR3 runs to 14 residues. Germline CDR1 reads SGDLS; CDR2 reads YYNGEE. V was pared by 0 bases and J by 5 bases, with 8 bases between. CDR3 loop: CASSVGQGTGELFF. CDR3 nucleotides: TGTGCCAGCAGCGTAGGCCAGGGGACCGGGGAGCTGTTTTTT. Full variable domain (remainder filled in from reference TRBV9 and TRBJ2-2): DSGVTQTPKHLITATGQRVTLRCSPRSGDLSVYWYQQSLDQGLQFLIQYYNGEERAKGNILERFSAQQFPDLHSELNLSSLELGDSALYFCASSVGQGTGELFFGEGSRLTVL.

The V gene is TRBV5-1, the J gene TRBJ2-1, with D possibly matching TRBD1 (8 bases). The CDR3 covers 16 residues. Germline lookup yields CDR1 SGHRS and CDR2 YFSETQ. V lost 3 bases, J lost 7 bases, and 20 bases lay in between. The CDR3 nucleotides are TGCGCCAGCAGCTCCAGGGGGCCGGGAGGACGGAATGAGCAGTTCTTC. Translating gives CASSSRGPGGRNEQFF.

The gene calls are TRBV7-9 and TRBJ2-7; weak D call: TRBD2 (5 bases). The CDR3 sequence is 12 residues long. V shed 1 base and J shed 6 bases, with 7 bases lying between them. Germline V gene data show CDR1 as SEHNR and CDR2 as FQNEAQ (reference sequence). The DNA for the CDR3 is TGTGCCAGCAGCTTAGGAGGGTCCGAGCAGTACTTC. Its protein product is CASSLGGSEQYF.

The rearrangement uses TRBV28 and TRBJ1-1; D possibly corresponds to TRBD1 (6 bases). V was pared by 3 bases and J by 5 bases, with 16 bases between. The germline gives CDR1 MDHEN, CDR2 SYDVKM. The CDR3 runs 15 residues. The CDR3 DNA reads as TGTGCCAGCAGTTTGGGGGCCCACAGCTTAACTGAAGCTTTCTTT. Protein product: CASSLGAHSLTEAFF.

In this sample, this clone turned up once. The J gene is TRBJ2-1, the V gene TRBV10-3, with TRBD1 matching 8 bases. The ends lost 5 bases at V and 8 bases at J; junction bases unmatched: 5. This CDR3 has 13 amino acids. Germline CDR1 ENHRY, CDR2 SYGVKD. CDR3 nucleotides: TGTGCCATCAGTTCGCCAGGGGGCGATGAGCAGTTCTTC. The encoded protein is CAISSPGGDEQFF.

The chain carries TRBV24-1 and TRBJ1-1; TRBD1 matches at 12 bases. V was clipped by 9 bases and J by 5 bases; unmatched bases: 9. Per germline, CDR1 KGHDR and CDR2 SFDVKD. The CDR3 consists of 15 residues. This chain's CDR3 is CATGGPGQGATEAFF. The CDR3 DNA follows: TGTGCCACCGGAGGACCGGGACAGGGGGCGACTGAAGCTTTCTTT.

The chain combines TRBV28 with TRBJ2-7; the D gene is possibly TRBD2 (6 bases). The CDR3 contains 14 residues. The germline V gene has CDR1 MDHEN and CDR2 SYDVKM. The CDR3, as DNA: TGTGCGAGCCTCGAATCGGGACTGGCCTACGAGCAGTACTTC. This translates into CASLESGLAYEQYF.

This chain links TRBV29-1 with TRBJ1-1, with D possibly TRBD1 on 6 matching bases. Germline V lookup: CDR1 SQVTM, CDR2 ANQGSEA. The CDR3 runs 13 residues. Trimming pared 4 bases from V and 2 bases from J, leaving 11 bases between. In DNA, the CDR3 is TGCAGCGTTGTTACAGGGAAAAACACTGAAGCTTTCTTT. Residues: CSVVTGKNTEAFF. The full variable domain, with the rest looked up from reference TRBV29-1 and TRBJ1-1, is SAVISQKPSRDICQRGTSLTIQCQVDSQVTMMFWYRQQPGQSLTLIATANQGSEATYESGFVIDKFPISRPNLTFSTLTVSNMSPEDSSIYLCSVVTGKNTEAFFGQGTRLTVV.

The chain combines TRBV28 with TRBJ1-2; D is unclear. Germline assignment: CDR1 MDHEN and CDR2 SYDVKM. This CDR3 has 12 residues. V lost 9 bases to trimming and J lost 3 bases, with 11 bases between them. CDR3 nucleotide sequence: TGTGCCAGTATGAACGGGGACTATGGCTACACCTTC. Translating it yields CASMNGDYGYTF.

The chain couples TRBV18 to TRBJ2-3, with TRBD2 matching over 13 bases. The CDR3 runs 18 residues. V shed 3 bases and J 0 bases; nucleotides not matched to a gene: 6. Germline lookup yields CDR1 KGHSH and CDR2 LQKENI. This chain's CDR3 is CASSPRPGLAGSTDTQYF. DNA of the CDR3: TGTGCCAGCTCACCTCGGCCGGGACTAGCGGGAAGCACAGATACGCAGTATTTT.

The chain combines TRBV7-9 with TRBJ1-3, with D tentatively TRBD1 (6 bases). V was trimmed by 4 bases and J by 4 bases, leaving 14 bases between them. There are 15 residues in the CDR3. CDR1 and CDR2 from the germline V gene are SEHNR and FQNEAQ (reference sequence). CDR3 region: CASSYATGFGNTIYF. The CDR3 coding sequence is TGTGCCAGCAGCTATGCTACAGGGTTCGGAAACACCATATATTTT.

The chain recombines TRBV18 with TRBJ1-5; D unresolved. Trimming stripped 4 bases from V and 3 bases from J, with 10 bases between. CDR3 length: 14 amino acids. The germline V gene encodes CDR1 KGHSH and CDR2 LQKENI. CDR3 coding DNA: TGTGCCAGCTCACTCGAGCAATACAATCAGCCCCAGCATTTT. As protein: CASSLEQYNQPQHF.

The sample holds one count of this clone. The gene calls are TRBV21-1 and TRBJ2-1; no check of the table's D call, TRBD1, against the DNA was made. TRBV21-1 corresponds to a pseudogene. The length of the CDR3 is 21 residues. Here the CDR3 DNA reads TGTGCCAGCAGCAAAGTTAAGTGGGGGCGCCCTCGGATGAGCTCCTACAATGAGCAGTTCTTC. Residues: CASSKVKWGRPRMSSYNEQFF.

This chain connects TRBV19 to TRBJ1-5, with 11 bases identical to TRBD1. The CDR3 totals 15 residues. V lost 5 bases and J lost 6; bases outside the gene matches: 6. The V gene's germline CDR1 is LNHDA and CDR2 SQIVND (reference sequence). This CDR3 reads CASSEDRGLGQPQHF. The CDR3 DNA follows: TGTGCCAGTAGTGAGGACAGGGGGCTCGGTCAGCCCCAGCATTTT.

This clone showed up just once. The chain recombines TRBV14 with TRBJ1-2, with D hard to call. Trimming pared 1 base from V and 4 bases from J, leaving 13 bases between. Germline V gene lookup returns CDR1 SGHDN and CDR2 FVKESK. There are 15 residues in the CDR3. The CDR3 region is CASSQAGLHSYGYTF. CDR3 sequence (DNA): TGTGCCAGCAGCCAAGCTGGGCTTCATAGCTATGGCTACACCTTC.

The chain uses TRBV4-1 and TRBJ1-1, with D possibly being TRBD1 (5 bases). This CDR3 contains 14 residues. CDR1 is MGHRA, CDR2 YSYEKL, per germline. Trimming stripped 2 bases from V and 6 bases from J, with 13 bases between. The DNA of the CDR3 is TGCGCCAGCAGCCAACCGACAGAGAGCGCTGAAGCTTTCTTT. It yields the protein CASSQPTESAEAFF.

A single count supports this clone. The rearrangement joins TRBV2 to TRBJ2-7; TRBD2 is a possible D gene (6 bases). V gave up 7 bases and J gave up 2 bases, with 9 bases separating them. Looked up from germline, CDR1 is SNHLY and CDR2 is FYNNEI. The CDR3 sequence is 12 residues long. The CDR3 is CASTGRPYEQYF. The CDR3, as DNA: TGTGCCAGCACTGGGAGGCCCTACGAGCAGTACTTC.